This T cell receptor beta chain was captured by sequencing in a study of CD8 T cells in Susac syndrome. Study summary: Among the Susac syndrome patients who underwent sequencing, roughly six had clinically active disease, while eight of them were in remission.

Random-hexamer reverse transcription was applied to about 0.45 to 1 ug RNA. TCRdb re-called the immunoSEQ multiplex PCR reads through MiXCR, storing one row per CDR3 protein. The sample yields roughly 52,000 distinct CDR3 sequences, 95% seen once. The specimen sequenced was CD8+ T cells from PBMCs. The sequence was collected from a human donor with Susac syndrome.

In nucleotides, the CDR3 is TGTGCCAGCAGCGTATCAGGTACAACTACAGATACGCAGTATTTT. This encodes CASSVSGTTTDTQYF. The chain combines TRBV9 with TRBJ2-3; D ambiguous. Germline V gene data show CDR1 as SGDLS and CDR2 as YYNGEE. The V end lost 1 base, the J end lost 3 bases, and 12 bases lay between the germline ends. The CDR3 has 15 amino acids.